These 27 T cell receptor beta chains were sequenced from one sample in a study of OX40 agonist ivuxolimab in advanced cancers. Data came from immunoSEQ multiplex PCR; TCRdb stores just in-frame clones and leaves some out. The table includes about 34,000 clones, approximately 81% detected once. Sequenced here: CD4+ or CD8+ T cells sorted from blood, sampled in a trial of the OX40 agonist ivuxolimab. These TCRs come from an adult with an advanced solid tumor such as melanoma, head and neck, liver or kidney cancer.

The chain recombines TRBV30 with TRBJ1-2; the match to TRBD1 covers 9 bases. V gave up 4 bases and J gave up 2 bases; unmatched junction bases: 14. Germline loops: CDR1 GTSNPN, CDR2 SVGIG (reference sequence). The length of the CDR3 is 17 residues. The CDR3 protein is CAWNNRGRLQINYGYTF. Here the CDR3 DNA reads TGTGCCTGGAACAACAGGGGGCGCCTTCAGATAAACTATGGCTACACCTTC. Complete variable domain (other parts from reference TRBV30 and TRBJ1-2): SQTIHQWPATLVQPVGSPLSLECTVEGTSNPNLYWYRQAAGRGLQLLFYSVGIGQISSEVPQNLSASRPQDRQFILSSKKLLLSDSGFYLCAWNNRGRLQINYGYTFGSGTRLTVV.

This clone was observed a single time. The chain employs TRBV5-4 and TRBJ2-3; 9 bases fit TRBD2. The length of the CDR3 is 17 residues. The trim removed 0 bases at V and 2 bases at J, leaving 7 bases unmatched. Germline loops: CDR1 SGHNT, CDR2 YYREEE (reference sequence). The CDR3 DNA reads TGTGCCAGCAGCTTGGGCGTCGCGGGGGGGACCACAGATACGCAGTATTTT. As protein: CASSLGVAGGTTDTQYF.

The CDR3 protein is CASSFHNEQFF. DNA of the CDR3: TGTGCCAGCAGTTTCCACAATGAGCAGTTCTTC. The chain is built from TRBV28 and TRBJ2-1; D unclear. Trimming took 3 bases from V and 5 from J, leaving 2 bases between them. Per germline, CDR1 MDHEN and CDR2 SYDVKM. The CDR3 totals 11 residues.

The chain links TRBV7-2 to TRBJ1-2, with a possible D match to TRBD1 (5 bases). CDR1 and CDR2 (germline): SGHTA, FQGNSA. V shed 5 bases and J shed 1 base, with 11 bases lying between them. The CDR3 length is 14 residues. CDR3 DNA sequence: TGTGCCAGCAGCACCGGGACTGGTAACTATGGCTACACCTTC. Amino acid sequence: CASSTGTGNYGYTF.

This sequence joins TRBV7-2 and TRBJ2-3; D not certain. Germline V lookup: CDR1 SGHTA, CDR2 FQGNSA. Trimming stripped 5 bases from V and 4 bases from J, with 16 bases between. CDR3 length equals 15 residues. Written as DNA, the CDR3 is TGTGCCAGCAGCACGGGCCCGCCGGCAGCAGATACGCAGTATTTT. Residues: CASSTGPPAADTQYF.

The V call is TRBV29-1, the J call TRBJ2-4; tentatively, D is TRBD1 (5 bases). There are 14 residues in the CDR3. Germline CDR1 reads SQVTM; CDR2 reads ANQGSEA. With 4 bases removed from V and 1 base from J, the gap between germline ends came to 11 bases. For the CDR3, the DNA is TGCAGCGTTGGGGGCTTTTTGGCCAAAAACATTCAGTACTTC. It specifies CSVGGFLAKNIQYF.

The J gene is TRBJ2-5, the V gene TRBV5-1, with 7 nucleotides matching TRBD2. V was clipped by 3 bases and J by 5 bases; unmatched bases: 10. This CDR3 has 15 amino acids. Germline CDR1 and CDR2: SGHRS and YFSETQ. CDR3 protein: CASSSLAARGETQYF. CDR3 nucleotide sequence: TGCGCCAGCAGCTCCCTAGCGGCCCGAGGGGAGACCCAGTACTTC.

This sequence joins TRBV4-1 and TRBJ1-2; D possibly corresponds to TRBD1 (6 bases). Trimming removed 1 base from V and 2 bases from J, with 26 bases in between. The CDR3 length is 20 residues. The germline V gene encodes CDR1 MGHRA and CDR2 YSYEKL. The CDR3 here is CASSQVRPGDFAGLNYGYTF. The CDR3 DNA reads TGCGCCAGCAGCCAAGTCCGCCCAGGGGACTTCGCCGGCCTAAACTATGGCTACACCTTC.

This sequence joins TRBV27 and TRBJ1-1, with D perhaps matching TRBD1 (6 bases). Germline V CDR1 and CDR2: MNHEY, SMNVEV (reference sequence). This CDR3 has 17 residues. The V end lost 6 bases, the J end lost 5 bases, and 25 bases lay between the germline ends. CDR3 loop: CASSLPPRGQTGTEAFF. The CDR3 nucleotides are TGTGCCAGCAGCCTCCCGCCCAGGGGCCAAACGGGGACTGAAGCTTTCTTT.

V is TRBV6-5 and J is TRBJ1-1; D gene uncertain. The CDR3 contains 14 residues. The germline V gene encodes CDR1 MNHEY and CDR2 SVGAGI. Trimming took off 3 bases at V and 0 bases at J, with 8 bases between the two ends. CDR3 sequence: CASSYVSMNTEAFF. CDR3 nucleotide sequence: TGTGCCAGCAGTTATGTTAGTATGAACACTGAAGCTTTCTTT.

The gene calls are TRBV5-1 and TRBJ2-3, with D possibly being TRBD2 (6 bases). This CDR3 is 16 amino acids long. CDR1 and CDR2 from the germline V gene are SGHRS and YFSETQ. V lost 7 bases and J lost 5, with 23 bases in between. For the CDR3, the DNA is TGCGCCAGCGGCGCTGGGACTGCAGCGTGGATAGATACGCAGTATTTT. This sequence encodes CASGAGTAAWIDTQYF.

This clone has only one observation. The chain combines TRBV5-1 with TRBJ1-5; the match to TRBD1 covers 9 bases. CDR3 size: 15 residues. The germline gives CDR1 SGHRS, CDR2 YFSETQ. V lost 0 bases and J lost 8; bases outside the gene matches: 6. CDR3 region: CASSLGGQGGEPQHF. DNA of the CDR3: TGCGCCAGCAGCTTGGGGGGACAGGGCGGTGAGCCCCAGCATTTT.

The chain carries TRBV19 and TRBJ2-5; tentatively, D is TRBD2 (7 bases). Per the germline V gene, CDR1 is LNHDA and CDR2 is SQIVND (reference sequence). V dropped 6 bases and J dropped 4 bases, with 21 bases sitting between them. This CDR3 is 16 amino acids long. The CDR3 reads CASRRSGAGAGETQYF. The CDR3 nucleotides are TGTGCCAGTAGACGGTCGGGGGCGGGGGCTGGAGAGACCCAGTACTTC. Full variable domain (outside the CDR3, taken from reference TRBV19 and TRBJ2-5): DGGITQSPKYLFRKEGQNVTLSCEQNLNHDAMYWYRQDPGQGLRLIYYSQIVNDFQKGDIAEGYSVSREKKESFPLTVTSAQKNPTAFYLCASRRSGAGAGETQYFGPGTRLLVL.

The genes are TRBV6-5 and TRBJ2-7; TRBD2 might be the D (5 bases). Per germline, CDR1 MNHEY and CDR2 SVGAGI. Trimming removed 6 bases from V and 3 bases from J, with 12 bases in between. This CDR3 is 13 amino acids long. CDR3 DNA: TGTGCCAGCAGACCTGGACGGGACTACGAGCAGTACTTC. Residues: CASRPGRDYEQYF.

The chain has TRBV15 and TRBJ2-7; TRBD2 agrees at 9 bases. Germline CDR1 LNHNV, CDR2 YYDKDF (reference sequence). V trimming: 0 bases; J trimming: 7 bases; junction bases outside the gene matches: 7. This CDR3 has 15 residues. Here the CDR3 reads CATSRDTSGGREQYF. The CDR3 DNA sequence: TGTGCCACCAGCAGAGATACCAGCGGGGGGCGGGAGCAGTACTTC.

The count of this clone is one. The CDR3 sequence is CASRGLGGEGVEQYF. CDR3 sequence (DNA): TGTGCCAGCAGGGGCCTCGGGGGAGAAGGGGTCGAGCAGTACTTC. V usage is TRBV6-1 and J usage is TRBJ2-7; D might be TRBD2 (6 bases). V was pared by 6 bases and J by 6 bases, with 21 bases between. The CDR3 sequence is 15 residues long. The germline V gene has CDR1 MNHNS and CDR2 SASEGT.

This chain links TRBV2 with TRBJ1-5, with D unclear. There are 15 residues in the CDR3. Trimming removed 1 base from V and 3 bases from J, with 10 bases in between. Looked up from germline, CDR1 is SNHLY and CDR2 is FYNNEI. The CDR3 nucleotides read TGTGCCAGCAGTGAAGAAGTGGGTCTCAATCAGCCCCAGCATTTT. Its translation is CASSEEVGLNQPQHF.

CDR3 nucleotides: TGTGCCAGCAGCTTAGCCCTTAATGAGCAGTTCTTC. Protein: CASSLALNEQFF. V and J are TRBV7-8 and TRBJ2-1, with unresolved D. Germline CDR1 SGHVS, CDR2 FQNEAQ. V lost 0 bases and J 7 bases, leaving 4 bases between the germline ends. This CDR3 contains 12 residues.

The rearrangement uses TRBV7-9 and TRBJ2-4; D possibly corresponds to TRBD1 (5 bases). The CDR3 extends over 12 amino acids. With 5 bases removed from V and 15 bases from J, the gap between germline ends came to 17 bases. Germline CDR1 reads SEHNR; CDR2 reads FQNEAQ (reference sequence). Here the CDR3 reads CASSAQGFELYF. The CDR3 DNA sequence: TGTGCCAGCAGCGCGCAGGGCTTCGAACTGTACTTC.

V and J are TRBV7-3 and TRBJ2-2; D call uncertain. Trimming stripped 4 bases from V and 7 bases from J, with 4 bases between. There are 11 residues in the CDR3. CDR1 is SGHTA, CDR2 FQGTGA, per germline. DNA for the CDR3: TGTGCCAGCAGCTCGGGCGGGGAGCTGTTTTTT. This translates into CASSSGGELFF.

The rearrangement links TRBV2 to TRBJ1-2, with a weak D call TRBD1 (6 bases). Germline-derived CDR1 and CDR2 are SNHLY and FYNNEI. The CDR3 has 13 amino acids. V lost 5 bases to trimming and J lost 1 base, with 8 bases between them. Here the CDR3 DNA reads TGTGCCAGCAGTCAGGGGCTTAACTATGGCTACACCTTC. Its protein is CASSQGLNYGYTF.

The chain joins TRBV2 to TRBJ1-1, with D possibly being TRBD1 (5 bases). Germline V gives CDR1 SNHLY, CDR2 FYNNEI. This CDR3 comprises 17 residues. Trimming removed 7 bases at V and 0 bases at J, with 21 bases between. The CDR3 region is CASNLTPWGDMNTEAFF. CDR3 nucleotide sequence: TGTGCCAGCAACCTAACCCCTTGGGGGGATATGAACACTGAAGCTTTCTTT.

This clone was seen more than once but under ten times. The rearrangement links TRBV27 to TRBJ2-1; 10 bases match TRBD2. There are 17 residues in the CDR3. Trimming at V came to 6 bases and at J to 2 bases, leaving 10 bases not matched to a gene. The germline V gene has CDR1 MNHEY and CDR2 SMNVEV (reference sequence). The CDR3 coding sequence is TGTGCCAGCAGACGACTCACCGGGACTAGCGCCTACAATGAGCAGTTCTTC. Translation gives CASRRLTGTSAYNEQFF.

The chain couples TRBV2 to TRBJ1-5; D is undetermined. Trimming took 6 bases from V and 7 from J, leaving 10 bases between them. Germline CDR1 is SNHLY and CDR2 is FYNNEI. CDR3 length: 12 residues. CDR3 sequence (DNA): TGTGCCAGCAGCGAATCCGGGCAGCCCCAGCATTTT. Its protein product is CASSESGQPQHF.

This clone was picked up a small number of times. The rearrangement uses TRBV7-2 and TRBJ2-3; 8 bases agree with TRBD2. Germline trimming cut 0 bases from V and 0 bases from J; bases unmatched to any gene: 8. CDR3 length equals 18 residues. Per the germline V gene, CDR1 is SGHTA and CDR2 is FQGNSA. The CDR3 sequence: CASSLAGISGISTDTQYF. Here the CDR3 DNA reads TGTGCCAGCAGCTTAGCGGGCATTAGCGGGATTAGCACAGATACGCAGTATTTT.

The chain combines TRBV28 with TRBJ2-7, with D perhaps TRBD1 (6 bases). The CDR3 covers 15 residues. V was pared by 6 bases and J by 2 bases, with 17 bases between. Germline assignment: CDR1 MDHEN and CDR2 SYDVKM. The CDR3 nucleotides are TGTGCCAGCAGCCCCCCCTGGGGGACAACCTACGAGCAGTACTTC. Its translation is CASSPPWGTTYEQYF. The full variable domain, its missing parts supplied by reference TRBV28 and TRBJ2-7, is DVKVTQSSRYLVKRTGEKVFLECVQDMDHENMFWYRQDPGLGLRLIYFSYDVKMKEKGDIPEGYSVSREKKERFSLILESASTNQTSMYLCASSPPWGTTYEQYFGPGTRLTVT.

The chain joins TRBV27 to TRBJ2-1; 7 bases are shared with TRBD2. With 0 bases clipped from V and 6 bases from J, the junction kept 11 bases outside the gene matches. From germline, CDR1 is MNHEY and CDR2 SMNVEV (reference sequence). The CDR3 is made up of 17 amino acids. CDR3 amino acids: CASSLSSGTIWVNEQFF. The CDR3 region has the DNA TGTGCCAGCAGTTTATCTTCCGGGACTATTTGGGTCAATGAGCAGTTCTTC.